This TCR beta chain was identified in a study of blood T cell repertoires in COVID-19. Study in general: Acute and convalescent COVID-19 specimens originated in the United States, Italy and Spain.

Original data processing: Quantification of nucleated cells was approximated via reference gene primer amplification. Here immunoSEQ multiplex PCR was the method, and the copy in TCRdb shows in-frame clones only, minus some. V and J calls plus clone size are reproduced from that table; the DNA served to infer D and trimming. This table has roughly 68,000 clones, roughly nine tenths appearing once. Seattle patients were enrolled while actively infected and followed longitudinally. The source material was peripheral blood. The origin of this receptor is a man aged 35-49 years with COVID-19, enrolled during active disease.

The CDR3 DNA sequence: TGTGCCAGCAGCCTGTTAAAGGACGGGGGCGAGCAGTACTTC. Translating gives CASSLLKDGGEQYF. The chain combines TRBV6-5 with TRBJ2-7, with a tentative D call TRBD2 (6 bases). Germline values: CDR1 MNHEY, CDR2 SVGAGI. With 6 bases removed from V and 6 bases from J, the gap between germline ends came to 18 bases. The CDR3 extends over 14 amino acids.